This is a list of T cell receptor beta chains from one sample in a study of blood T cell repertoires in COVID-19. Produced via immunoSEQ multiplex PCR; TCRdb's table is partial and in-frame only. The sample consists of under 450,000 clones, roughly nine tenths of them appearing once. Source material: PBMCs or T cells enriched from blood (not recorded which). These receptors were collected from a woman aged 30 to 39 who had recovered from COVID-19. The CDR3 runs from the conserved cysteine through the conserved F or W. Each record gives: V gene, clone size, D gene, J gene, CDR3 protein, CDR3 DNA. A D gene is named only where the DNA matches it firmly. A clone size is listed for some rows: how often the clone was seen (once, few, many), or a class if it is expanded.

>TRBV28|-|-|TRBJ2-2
CASITGGAGELFF
TGTGCCAGCATTACAGGGGGGGCCGGGGAGCTGTTTTTT
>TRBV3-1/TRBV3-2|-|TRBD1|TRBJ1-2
CASSPGQVHGYTF
TGTGCCAGCAGCCCGGGACAGGTCCATGGCTACACCTTC
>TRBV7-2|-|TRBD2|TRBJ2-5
CASSSGLLAGGGETQYF
TGTGCCAGCAGCTCCGGCTTGCTAGCGGGAGGTGGAGAGACCCAGTACTTC
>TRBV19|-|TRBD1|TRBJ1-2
CASSHRGYNYGYTF
TGTGCCAGTAGTCACAGGGGGTATAACTATGGCTACACCTTC
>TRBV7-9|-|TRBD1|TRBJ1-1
CASSLVAGQLGTEAFF
TGTGCCAGCAGCTTAGTAGCGGGACAGCTTGGGACTGAAGCTTTCTTT
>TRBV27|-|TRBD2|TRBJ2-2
CASSLILTSGSGELFF
TGTGCCAGCAGTTTAATTCTAACTAGCGGGAGCGGGGAGCTGTTTTTT
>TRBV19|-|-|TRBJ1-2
CASSFLGTDYGYTF
TGTGCCAGTAGTTTCCTCGGGACTGACTATGGCTACACCTTC
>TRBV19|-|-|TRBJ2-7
CARGGQVSRVYEQYF
TGTGCCAGGGGGGGGCAGGTCTCACGGGTTTACGAGCAGTACTTC
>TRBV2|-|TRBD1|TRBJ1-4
CASRRWTGTDEKLFF
TGTGCCAGCAGGCGGTGGACAGGGACGGACGAAAAACTGTTTTTT
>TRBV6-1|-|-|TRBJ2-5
CASSDDRRDQETQYF
TGTGCCAGCAGTGACGACCGACGGGACCAAGAGACCCAGTACTTC
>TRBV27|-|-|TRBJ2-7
CASSFQGPSSYEQYF
TGTGCCAGCAGTTTCCAGGGGCCGAGCTCCTACGAGCAGTACTTC
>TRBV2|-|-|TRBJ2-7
CASSLEGVSYEQYF
TGTGCCAGCAGCCTTGAAGGGGTGTCCTACGAGCAGTACTTC
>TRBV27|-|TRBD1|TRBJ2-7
CASSLRDRRHYEQYF
TGTGCCAGCAGTTTAAGGGACAGGCGACACTACGAGCAGTACTTC
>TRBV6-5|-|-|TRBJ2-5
CASSLLDGAQYF
TGTGCCAGCAGTTTACTCGACGGGGCCCAGTACTTC
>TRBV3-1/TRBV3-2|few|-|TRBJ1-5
CASSQGAANQPQHF
TGTGCCAGCAGCCAAGGGGCCGCCAATCAGCCCCAGCATTTT
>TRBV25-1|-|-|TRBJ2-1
CASSEQGDLHEQFF
TGTGCCAGCAGTGAACAGGGTGACCTCCATGAGCAGTTCTTC
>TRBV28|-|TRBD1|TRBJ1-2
CASSFGTGSFYGYTF
TGTGCCAGCAGTTTTGGGACAGGTAGCTTCTATGGCTACACCTTC
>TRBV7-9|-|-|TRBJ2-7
CASSSSSYEQYF
TGTGCCAGCAGTTCCTCCTCCTACGAGCAGTACTTC
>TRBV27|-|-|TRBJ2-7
CASSFRDSGYEQYF
TGTGCCAGCAGTTTCCGAGACAGTGGCTACGAGCAGTACTTC
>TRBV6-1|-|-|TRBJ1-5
CASSEWATNQPQHF
TGTGCCAGCAGTGAATGGGCCACTAATCAGCCCCAGCATTTT
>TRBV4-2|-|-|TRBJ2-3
CASSQDRSGLSGTQYF
TGTGCCAGCAGCCAAGATCGATCAGGGCTTTCGGGTACGCAGTATTTT
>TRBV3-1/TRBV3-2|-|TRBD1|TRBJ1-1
CASTHAGGKSTEAFF
TGTGCCAGCACTCATGCAGGGGGGAAGAGCACTGAAGCTTTCTTT
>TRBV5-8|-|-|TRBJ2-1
CASSSSGLGVDNEQFF
TGTGCCAGCAGCTCGTCGGGACTTGGGGTGGACAATGAGCAGTTCTTC